This T cell receptor beta chain was sequenced for a study of T cell responses to AZD1222 COVID-19 vaccine. This CDR3 region has 14 residues. CDR1 is SGHRS and CDR2 is YFSETQ in the germline V gene. V shed 4 bases and J shed 3 bases, with 11 bases lying between them. On this clone: Antigen: not known.

Profiling relied on immunoSEQ multiplex PCR, and the TCRdb table lists in-frame clones only, not all of them. The table shows about 140,000 clones, with about 93% occurring only once. Analyses pooled second doses at about 4 or about 12 weeks. The study, taken as a whole, reports: Regions 160-218 and 743-854 held dominance among vaccine-associated CD4 TCRs, which spanned spike. Baseline seropositivity characterized only six AZD1222 recipients.

The TCR originated in an adult who received the AZD1222 COVID-19 vaccine. The chain is built from TRBV5-1 and TRBJ2-1, with D uncertain. The starting material was peripheral blood, obtained 28 days after the second AZD1222 dose. This chain's CDR3 is CASSPRSGYNEQFF. The CDR3 nucleotides read TGCGCCAGCAGCCCGCGGTCGGGCTACAATGAGCAGTTCTTC.